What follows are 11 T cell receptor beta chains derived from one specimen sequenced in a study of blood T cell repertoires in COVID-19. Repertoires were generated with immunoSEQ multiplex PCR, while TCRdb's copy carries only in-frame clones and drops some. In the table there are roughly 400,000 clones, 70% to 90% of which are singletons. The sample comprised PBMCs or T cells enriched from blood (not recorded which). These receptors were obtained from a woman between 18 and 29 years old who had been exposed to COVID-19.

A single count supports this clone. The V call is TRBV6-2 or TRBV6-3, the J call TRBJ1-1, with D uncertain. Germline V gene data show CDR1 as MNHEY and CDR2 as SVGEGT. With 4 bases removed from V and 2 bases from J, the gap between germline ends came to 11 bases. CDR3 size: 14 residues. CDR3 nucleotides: TGTGCCAGCAGTTTTTTTAGTGCAAACACTGAAGCTTTCTTT. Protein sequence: CASSFFSANTEAFF.

Here the CDR3 DNA reads TGCGCCAGCAGCCAAGTTCACAGGGGGCTCAATGAGCAGTTCTTC. Translating gives CASSQVHRGLNEQFF. J is TRBJ2-1 and V is TRBV4-1, with 9 bases fitting TRBD1. The trim removed 1 base at V and 6 bases at J, leaving 4 bases unmatched. The CDR3 contains 15 residues. Germline-derived CDR1 and CDR2 are MGHRA and YSYEKL.

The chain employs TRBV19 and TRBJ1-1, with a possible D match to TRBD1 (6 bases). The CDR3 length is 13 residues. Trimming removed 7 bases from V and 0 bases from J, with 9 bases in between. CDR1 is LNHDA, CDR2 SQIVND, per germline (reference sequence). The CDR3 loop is CASNDRLNTEAFF. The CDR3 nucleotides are TGTGCCAGTAACGACAGGCTGAACACTGAAGCTTTCTTT.

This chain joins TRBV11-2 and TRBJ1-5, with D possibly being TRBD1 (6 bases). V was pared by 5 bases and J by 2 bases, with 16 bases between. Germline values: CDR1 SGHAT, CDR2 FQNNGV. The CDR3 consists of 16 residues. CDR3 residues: CASSPLRGGRNQPQHF. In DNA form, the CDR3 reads TGTGCCAGCAGCCCGCTTAGGGGGGGTCGCAATCAGCCCCAGCATTTT.

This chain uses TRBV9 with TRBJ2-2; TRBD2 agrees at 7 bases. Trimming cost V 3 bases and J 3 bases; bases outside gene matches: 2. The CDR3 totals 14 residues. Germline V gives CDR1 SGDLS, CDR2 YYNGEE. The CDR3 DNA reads TGTGCCAGCAGCGGGGACTATTACACCGGGGAGCTGTTTTTT. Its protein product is CASSGDYYTGELFF.

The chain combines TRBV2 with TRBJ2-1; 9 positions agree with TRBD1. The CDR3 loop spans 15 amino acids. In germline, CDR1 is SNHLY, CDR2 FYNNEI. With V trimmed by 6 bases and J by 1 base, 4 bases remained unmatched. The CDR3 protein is CASSTDRGSYNEQFF. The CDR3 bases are TGTGCCAGCAGCACGGACAGGGGATCCTACAATGAGCAGTTCTTC.

CDR3 DNA sequence: TGTGCCAGCAGCTTCAACCTAGCGGGAGGTTCCTACGAGCAGTACTTC. Protein: CASSFNLAGGSYEQYF. The chain recombines TRBV5-4 with TRBJ2-7; 11 bases fit TRBD2. The CDR3 sequence is 16 residues long. Trimming at V came to 2 bases and at J to 1 base, leaving 5 bases not matched to a gene. CDR1 is SGHNT, CDR2 YYREEE, per germline (reference sequence). Supplemented by reference TRBV5-4 and TRBJ2-7, the full variable domain reads ETGVTQSPTHLIKTRGQQVTLRCSSQSGHNTVSWYQQALGQGPQFIFQYYREEENGRGNFPPRFSGLQFPNYSSELNVNALELDDSALYLCASSFNLAGGSYEQYFGPGTRLTVT.

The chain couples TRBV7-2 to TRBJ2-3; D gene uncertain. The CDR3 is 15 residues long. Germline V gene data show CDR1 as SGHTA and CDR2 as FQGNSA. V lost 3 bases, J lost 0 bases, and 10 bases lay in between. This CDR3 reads CASSFGGSSTDTQYF. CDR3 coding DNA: TGTGCCAGCAGCTTCGGCGGCTCTAGCACAGATACGCAGTATTTT.

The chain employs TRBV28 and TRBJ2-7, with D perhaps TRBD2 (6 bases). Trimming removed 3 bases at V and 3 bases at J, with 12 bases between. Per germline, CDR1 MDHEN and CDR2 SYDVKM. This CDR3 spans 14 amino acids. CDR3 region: CASSFQGGSYEQYF. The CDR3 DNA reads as TGTGCCAGCAGTTTTCAGGGAGGAAGCTACGAGCAGTACTTC.

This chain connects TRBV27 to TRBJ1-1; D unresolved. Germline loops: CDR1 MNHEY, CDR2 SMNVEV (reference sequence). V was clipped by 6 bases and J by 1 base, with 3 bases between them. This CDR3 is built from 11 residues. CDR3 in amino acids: CASSQNTEAFF. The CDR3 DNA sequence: TGTGCCAGCAGCCAGAACACTGAAGCTTTCTTT.

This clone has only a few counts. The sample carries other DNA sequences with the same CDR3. The DNA for the CDR3 is TGCGCCAGCAGCTTGGACAGAAACACCGGGGAGCTGTTTTTT. It codes for CASSLDRNTGELFF. The chain combines TRBV5-1 with TRBJ2-2; D call uncertain. Looked up from germline, CDR1 is SGHRS and CDR2 is YFSETQ. Trimming removed 0 bases at V and 2 bases at J, with 5 bases between. CDR3 length: 14 amino acids.